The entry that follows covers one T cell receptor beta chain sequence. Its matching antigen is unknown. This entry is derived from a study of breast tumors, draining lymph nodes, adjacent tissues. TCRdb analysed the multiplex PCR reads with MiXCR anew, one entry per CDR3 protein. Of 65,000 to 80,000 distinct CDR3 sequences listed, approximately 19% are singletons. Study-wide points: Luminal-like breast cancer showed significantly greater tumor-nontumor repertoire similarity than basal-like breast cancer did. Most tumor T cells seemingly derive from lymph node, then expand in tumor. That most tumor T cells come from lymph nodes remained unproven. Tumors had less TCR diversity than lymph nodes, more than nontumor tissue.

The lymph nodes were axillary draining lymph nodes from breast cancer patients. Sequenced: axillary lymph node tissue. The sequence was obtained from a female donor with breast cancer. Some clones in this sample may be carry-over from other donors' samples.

CDR3 residues: CASSRLSDRGRGGYTF. CDR3 sequence (DNA): TGTGCCAGCAGCAGACTATCTGACAGGGGAAGGGGTGGCTACACCTTC. The chain recombines TRBV28 with TRBJ1-2; 8 bases line up with TRBD1. This CDR3 spans 16 amino acids. J was trimmed by 7 bases and V by 6 bases; bases with no gene match: 16. Germline V CDR1 and CDR2: MDHEN, SYDVKM.